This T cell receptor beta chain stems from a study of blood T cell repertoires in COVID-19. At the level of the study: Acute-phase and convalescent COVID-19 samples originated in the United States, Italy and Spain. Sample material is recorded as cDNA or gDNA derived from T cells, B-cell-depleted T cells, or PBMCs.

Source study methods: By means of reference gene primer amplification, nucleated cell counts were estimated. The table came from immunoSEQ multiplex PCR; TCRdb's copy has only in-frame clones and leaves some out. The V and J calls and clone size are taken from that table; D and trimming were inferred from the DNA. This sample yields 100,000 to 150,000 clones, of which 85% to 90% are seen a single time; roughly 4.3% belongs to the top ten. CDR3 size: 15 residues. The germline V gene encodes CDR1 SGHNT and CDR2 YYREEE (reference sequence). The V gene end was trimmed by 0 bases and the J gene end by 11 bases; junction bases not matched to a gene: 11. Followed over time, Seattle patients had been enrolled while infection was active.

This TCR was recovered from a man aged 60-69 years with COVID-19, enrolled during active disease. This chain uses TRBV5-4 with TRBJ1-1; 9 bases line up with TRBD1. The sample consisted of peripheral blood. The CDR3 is CASSLVPGTGKGAFF. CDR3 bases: TGTGCCAGCAGCTTGGTGCCCGGGACAGGGAAGGGGGCTTTCTTT.